The 21 T cell receptor beta chains presented below share a single source sample, sequenced in a study of identical twins. Via MiXCR, TCRdb re-called the 5' RACE reads, giving one row per CDR3 protein. This sample has about 890,000 distinct CDR3 sequences, with more than 9% found just once. These data are also associated with another study on yellow fever vaccine responses in identical twins.

The sequenced material came from PBMCs. These TCRs come from a woman younger than 30 in good health.

This clonotype was detected only a few times. The genes are TRBV19 and TRBJ2-6, with no clear D. V was cut by 7 bases and J by 4 bases, with 5 bases left in between. The CDR3 is made up of 12 amino acids. Germline CDR1 LNHDA, CDR2 SQIVND (reference sequence). CDR3 nucleotides: TGTGCCAGTACCTACGGGGCCAACGTCCTGACTTTC. Its translation is CASTYGANVLTF. The entire variable domain, with the rest obtained from reference TRBV19 and TRBJ2-6, is as follows: DGGITQSPKYLFRKEGQNVTLSCEQNLNHDAMYWYRQDPGQGLRLIYYSQIVNDFQKGDIAEGYSVSREKKESFPLTVTSAQKNPTAFYLCASTYGANVLTFGAGSRLTVL.

This clonotype showed up just a few times. The chain recombines TRBV4-2 with TRBJ2-2; D remains unclear. The CDR3 is 16 residues long. Deletions cut 2 bases from V and 6 bases from J, with 16 bases between. Per the germline V gene, CDR1 is LGHNA and CDR2 is YNFKEQ. This CDR3 reads CASSQRSPLAPGELFF. CDR3 bases: TGTGCCAGCAGCCAACGGAGTCCACTGGCCCCCGGGGAGCTGTTTTTT.

V gene TRBV11-1 combines with J gene TRBJ1-2, with D perhaps matching TRBD1 (6 bases). V was trimmed by 2 bases and J by 7 bases, leaving 11 bases between them. CDR3 length equals 13 residues. Germline CDR1 is SGHAT and CDR2 is FQDESV (reference sequence). In nucleotides, the CDR3 is TGTGCCAGCAGCTTACCGGGGGCGGTTGGCTACACCTTC. Encoded protein: CASSLPGAVGYTF.

This clonotype was detected a few times. V gene TRBV5-1 combines with J gene TRBJ1-3, with D unresolved. The CDR3 runs 15 residues. Trimming pared 5 bases from V and 2 bases from J, leaving 14 bases between. In germline, CDR1 is SGHRS, CDR2 YFSETQ. This chain's CDR3 is CASRRSLIPGNTIYF. The DNA for the CDR3 is TGCGCCAGCAGGAGGAGCTTGATCCCTGGAAACACCATATATTTT.

This clonotype was observed a handful of times. The DNA of the CDR3 is TGTGCCAGCAGTTTAAGGGTGACAGGGGTAAGACAGCCCCAGCATTTT. Translation gives CASSLRVTGVRQPQHF. This chain joins TRBV12-3 or TRBV12-4 and TRBJ1-5, with 8 bases lining up with TRBD1. The CDR3 covers 16 residues. Trimming took 2 bases from V and 7 from J; bases not matched to a gene: 10.

The chain links TRBV25-1 to TRBJ2-1; 7 bases agree with TRBD1. The CDR3 contains 15 residues. The germline V gene encodes CDR1 MGHDK and CDR2 SYGVNS. The junction had 2 bases not matched to a gene; V was cut back by 3 bases and J by 0 bases. The CDR3 loop reads CASSDAGGSYNEQFF. As DNA, the CDR3 is TGTGCCAGCAGTGATGCAGGGGGCTCCTACAATGAGCAGTTCTTC. Drawing the rest from reference TRBV25-1 and TRBJ2-1, the complete variable domain is EADIYQTPRYLVIGTGKKITLECSQTMGHDKMYWYQQDPGMELHLIHYSYGVNSTEKGDLSSESTVSRIRTEHFPLTLESARPSHTSQYLCASSDAGGSYNEQFFGPGTRLTVL.

The sample holds a few counts of this clonotype. The J gene is TRBJ2-5, the V gene TRBV29-1, with TRBD1 identical over 9 bases. Germline V lookup: CDR1 SQVTM, CDR2 ANQGSEA. V trimming: 6 bases; J trimming: 0 bases; junction bases outside the gene matches: 2. The CDR3 length is 13 residues. The CDR3 nucleotides read TGCAGCGTGACAGGGGGTGACCAAGAGACCCAGTACTTC. This codes for CSVTGGDQETQYF.

The J gene is TRBJ2-2, the V gene TRBV5-6; TRBD2 matches 14 bases. J lost 0 bases, V lost 2 bases, and 3 bases had no gene match. The CDR3 sequence is 18 residues long. Germline assignment: CDR1 SGHDT and CDR2 YYEEEE. CDR3 sequence (DNA): TGTGCCAGCAGCTTACTGACTAGCGGGGGGGCGAACACCGGGGAGCTGTTTTTT. Translating it yields CASSLLTSGGANTGELFF.

CDR3 sequence reads: CATQNPRWGIWDEQFF. The CDR3 DNA sequence: TGTGCCACCCAGAACCCCCGTTGGGGGATATGGGATGAGCAGTTCTTC. This sequence joins TRBV19 and TRBJ2-1, with D perhaps assigned TRBD1 or TRBD2 (5 bases each). The V end lost 10 bases, the J end lost 8 bases, and 27 bases lay between the germline ends. Germline V gene sequence: CDR1 LNHDA, CDR2 SQIVND (reference sequence). The CDR3 is made up of 16 amino acids.

The chain employs TRBV10-2 and TRBJ2-7; maybe TRBD2 (6 bases). The CDR3 contains 15 residues. Trimming removed 6 bases from V and 2 bases from J, with 17 bases in between. Looked up from germline, CDR1 is WSHSY and CDR2 is SAAADI. CDR3 bases: TGCGCCAGCAGCCCCGGTACTAGCAAAACCTACGAGCAGTACTTC. Its translation: CASSPGTSKTYEQYF.

This clonotype was seen a few times. The chain combines TRBV7-9 with TRBJ2-1; no definite D call. V was shortened by 5 bases and J by 15 bases, with 8 bases between the two germline ends. Germline V CDR1 and CDR2: SEHNR, FQNEAQ (reference sequence). This CDR3 has 9 amino acids. CDR3 nucleotide sequence: TGTGCCAGCAGCCCACTGGTGTTCTTC. Translating gives CASSPLVFF.

Ten or more counts support this clonotype. The V call is TRBV11-2, the J call TRBJ2-3, with D unclear. Germline loops: CDR1 SGHAT, CDR2 FQNNGV. V was clipped by 5 bases and J by 2 bases, with 11 bases between them. The CDR3 sequence is 14 residues long. DNA of the CDR3: TGTGCCAGCAGCCCCGGGCCTTACACAGATACGCAGTATTTT. Protein: CASSPGPYTDTQYF.

In this sample, this clonotype turned up a few times. The rearrangement joins TRBV20-1 to TRBJ1-5; tentative D call: TRBD1 (5 bases). The CDR3 has 13 residues. Germline V gene sequence: CDR1 DFQATT, CDR2 SNEGSKA (reference sequence). Trimming stripped 6 bases from V and 3 bases from J, with 12 bases between. DNA of the CDR3: TGCAGTGCCATCCTCGGGACCAATCAGCCCCAGCATTTT. Protein sequence: CSAILGTNQPQHF.

The chain has TRBV7-6 and TRBJ2-7; 8 bases line up with TRBD1. The CDR3 totals 15 residues. The germline gives CDR1 SGHVS, CDR2 FNYEAQ. The ends lost 1 base at V and 1 base at J; junction bases unmatched: 3. The CDR3 region has the DNA TGTGCCAGCAGCTTAGAGACAGGGGTTTCCTACGAGCAGTACTTC. This sequence encodes CASSLETGVSYEQYF.

V is TRBV3-1 and J is TRBJ1-2; tentative D call: TRBD1 (6 bases). Germline V CDR1 and CDR2: LGHDT, YNNKEL (reference sequence). Between the trimmed V and J ends, which lost 2 bases and 4 bases, there was a span of 8 bases. CDR3 length equals 13 residues. In DNA form, the CDR3 reads TGTGCCAGCAGCCAAAACAGGGTCTATGGCTACACCTTC. Its protein is CASSQNRVYGYTF.

The chain employs TRBV5-1 and TRBJ2-7; a possible D gene is TRBD1 (7 bases). The CDR3 has 15 residues. V lost 2 bases and J lost 5, with 17 bases in between. In germline, CDR1 is SGHRS, CDR2 YFSETQ. The CDR3 spells CASSFSPDRRDEQYF. CDR3 in DNA: TGCGCCAGCAGCTTTTCCCCGGACAGGAGGGACGAGCAGTACTTC.

Note on this clonotype: This may stem from a read error, because a much larger clone lies one nucleotide away. This chain uses TRBV12-3 or TRBV12-4 with TRBJ2-3; tentative D call: TRBD1 (5 bases). The CDR3 covers 17 residues. In DNA, the CDR3 is TGTGCCGGCAGTTTAGAGTCACAGGTGGGGCTCACAGATACGCAGTATTTT. Amino acids: CAGSLESQVGLTDTQYF.

The chain joins TRBV24-1 to TRBJ2-3, with TRBD1 as a possible D gene (6 bases). The germline gives CDR1 KGHDR, CDR2 SFDVKD. Trimming cost V 3 bases and J 0 bases, with 15 bases left between them. There are 17 residues in the CDR3. The CDR3 sequence: CATSDPGTPFSTDTQYF. CDR3 DNA sequence: TGTGCCACCAGTGATCCAGGGACACCCTTTAGCACAGATACGCAGTATTTT.

This CDR3 is CASSQEGQLGYTF. CDR3 DNA sequence: TGTGCCAGCAGCCAAGAGGGACAGTTGGGCTACACCTTC. V and J are TRBV3-1 and TRBJ1-2, with 7 bases aligning to TRBD1. This CDR3 is built from 13 residues. V lost 0 bases to trimming and J lost 8 bases; unmatched junction nucleotides: 3. Germline values: CDR1 LGHDT, CDR2 YNNKEL (reference sequence). The entire variable domain, with the rest obtained from reference TRBV3-1 and TRBJ1-2, is as follows: DTAVSQTPKYLVTQMGNDKSIKCEQNLGHDTMYWYKQDSKKFLKIMFSYNNKELIINETVPNRFSPKSPDKAHLNLHINSLELGDSAVYFCASSQEGQLGYTFGSGTRLTVV.

CDR3 loop: CAREEYEFF. The CDR3 nucleotides are TGCGCCAGGGAGGAGTACGAGTTCTTC. The chain has TRBV10-2 and TRBJ2-1; D might be TRBD2 (5 bases). V was clipped by 9 bases and J by 14 bases, with 11 bases between them. This CDR3 contains 9 residues. Germline V gene data show CDR1 as WSHSY and CDR2 as SAAADI.

This clonotype was counted between two and nine times. This chain uses TRBV7-9 with TRBJ2-7, with TRBD1 matching 8 bases. Trimming cost V 3 bases and J 3 bases; bases outside gene matches: 10. Germline V CDR1 and CDR2: SEHNR, FQNEAQ (reference sequence). The CDR3 spans 16 residues. This chain's CDR3 is CASSFSPGQANYEQYF. The DNA of the CDR3 is TGTGCCAGCAGCTTTTCACCGGGACAGGCTAACTACGAGCAGTACTTC.